These 26 T cell receptor beta chains were all obtained from the same sample, sequenced in a study of immune reconstitution after stem cell transplant in scleroderma. In TCRdb, the RT-PCR reads were re-called with MiXCR into one record per CDR3 protein. This table holds 1,500 to 2,000 distinct CDR3 sequences, under 9% found once. Sampling was conducted before or after autologous hematopoietic stem cell transplantation (not recorded which). The receptors stem from a female donor with systemic sclerosis.

The DNA of the CDR3 is TGCAGTGCTTTCAAGGGGGCTGGGTATGGCTACACCTTC. Residues: CSAFKGAGYGYTF. The chain joins TRBV20-1 to TRBJ1-2; TRBD1 matches 7 bases. This CDR3 has 13 amino acids. CDR1 is DFQATT, CDR2 SNEGSKA, per germline (reference sequence). Trimming took 5 bases from V and 5 from J; bases not matched to a gene: 8.

By proportion, this clonotype is medium-sized. The chain combines TRBV5-1 with TRBJ1-3; weak D call: TRBD1 (5 bases). CDR3 length: 17 residues. V lost 4 bases, J lost 0 bases, and 17 bases lay in between. The germline CDR1 and CDR2 sequences are SGHRS and YFSETQ. The CDR3 coding sequence is TGCGCCAGCAGCATCGAGGGACGGTCAAGCTCTGGAAACACCATATATTTT. It encodes CASSIEGRSSSGNTIYF.

The sample holds many counts of this clonotype. A much larger clone lies a single base off, so this may be a read error. The chain is built from TRBV25-1 and TRBJ1-2; maybe TRBD1 (6 bases). Germline loops: CDR1 MGHDK, CDR2 SYGVNS. The V gene lost 5 bases and the J gene lost 2 bases, with 12 bases spanning the gap. The CDR3 contains 14 residues. CDR3 in DNA: TGTGCCAGCAGTCCGATAGGGGGGAACTATGGCTACACCTTC. Translating it yields CASSPIGGNYGYTF.

This clonotype was found a few times. This sequence joins TRBV14 and TRBJ2-3; D might be TRBD1 (5 bases). The CDR3 runs to 17 residues. The V and J ends lost 4 bases and 4 bases respectively, with 21 bases between them. CDR1 is SGHDN, CDR2 FVKESK, per germline. The chain's CDR3 is CASSPGWAEQVADTQYF. The CDR3, as DNA: TGTGCCAGCAGCCCTGGGTGGGCGGAACAGGTAGCAGATACGCAGTATTTT.

The rearrangement joins TRBV20-1 to TRBJ1-5, with 9 bases lining up with TRBD1. The germline V gene encodes CDR1 DFQATT and CDR2 SNEGSKA (reference sequence). This CDR3 has 13 residues. V lost 3 bases, J lost 7 bases, and 4 bases stayed unmatched. The CDR3 here is CSARDRGSQPQHF. In nucleotides, the CDR3 is TGCAGTGCTAGGGACAGGGGTTCCCAGCCCCAGCATTTT.

Of note for this clonotype: An end of the junction differs from the germline gene, which may be a read error. The chain recombines TRBV4-3 with TRBJ1-1; tentative D call: TRBD1 (5 bases). The CDR3 covers 16 residues. The germline V gene has CDR1 LGHNA and CDR2 YSLEER. For the CDR3, the DNA is TGCGCCGGCAGCCAAGATCAAGGCAGGGTGAACACTGTAGCTTTCTTT. Residues: CAGSQDQGRVNTVAFF.

This clonotype was picked up a small number of times. The gene calls are TRBV20-1 and TRBJ1-2, with TRBD1 as a possible D gene (5 bases). The germline V and J ends were trimmed by 1 base and 4 bases, with 16 bases remaining between them. Germline CDR1 is DFQATT and CDR2 is SNEGSKA (reference sequence). The CDR3 has 15 amino acids. For the CDR3, the DNA is TGCAGTGCTAGAGGCGGGGACTCTAGGGCCTATGGCTACACCTTC. Protein product: CSARGGDSRAYGYTF.

The rearrangement uses TRBV28 and TRBJ1-4; D is ambiguous. The ends were cut back, 3 bases at V and 8 bases at J, with 13 bases in the middle. The germline CDR1 and CDR2 sequences are MDHEN and SYDVKM. The CDR3 consists of 14 residues. The CDR3 loop reads CASSFQRDREKLFF. The CDR3 DNA reads as TGTGCCAGCAGTTTCCAGCGAGATCGGGAAAAACTGTTTTTT.

There are a few counts of this clonotype. One junction end disagrees with the germline gene, perhaps due to a read error. The chain joins TRBV6-2 or TRBV6-3 to TRBJ1-2; D is possibly TRBD1 (5 bases). The germline V gene encodes CDR1 MNHEY and CDR2 SVGEGT. CDR3 length: 13 amino acids. The CDR3 region has the DNA TGTGCCAGCAGTGATCAGGGAGGCTATGGCTACGCCTTC. Translated: CASSDQGGYGYAF.

The rearrangement joins TRBV7-9 to TRBJ2-2, with 7 bases identical to TRBD2. The CDR3 is 16 residues long. Per the germline V gene, CDR1 is SEHNR and CDR2 is FQNEAQ (reference sequence). The J segment lost 4 bases and the V segment lost 6 bases, leaving 11 bases of the junction unmatched. CDR3 in amino acids: CASRPREPTFTGELFF. The CDR3 DNA sequence: TGTGCCAGCAGGCCGCGGGAGCCCACCTTCACCGGGGAGCTGTTTTTT.

This clonotype ranks as medium-sized. CDR3 in amino acids: CASREPGYNEQFF. Written as DNA, the CDR3 is TGCGCCAGCAGGGAGCCTGGTTACAATGAGCAGTTCTTC. The chain has TRBV5-1 and TRBJ2-1; D is uncertain. Germline lookup yields CDR1 SGHRS and CDR2 YFSETQ. This CDR3 contains 13 residues. Trimming took off 5 bases at V and 4 bases at J, with 10 bases between the two ends.

By sample share, this clonotype is medium-sized. V is TRBV11-2 and J is TRBJ1-2, with D maybe TRBD1 (6 bases). Trimming took off 2 bases at V and 6 bases at J, with 19 bases between the two ends. From germline, CDR1 is SGHAT and CDR2 FQNNGV. CDR3 size: 16 residues. CDR3: CASSLSGQILLHGYTF. The CDR3 DNA sequence: TGTGCCAGCAGCTTATCAGGACAGATACTTCTACATGGCTACACCTTC.

By share, this clonotype counts as large. This chain connects TRBV20-1 to TRBJ2-1, with TRBD2 identical over 7 bases. V lost 3 bases, J lost 6 bases, and 11 bases stayed unmatched. CDR3 length equals 15 residues. CDR1 is DFQATT, CDR2 SNEGSKA, per germline (reference sequence). Here the CDR3 reads CSARAKGGVSNEQFF. The CDR3, as DNA: TGCAGTGCTAGGGCAAAGGGAGGGGTTAGCAATGAGCAGTTCTTC.

This clonotype occurred a few times. This rearrangement joins TRBV5-4 to TRBJ1-6; weak D call: TRBD1 (5 bases). Germline loops: CDR1 SGHNT, CDR2 YYREEE (reference sequence). Trimming removed 4 bases at V and 10 bases at J, with 12 bases between. This CDR3 contains 13 residues. The chain's CDR3 is CASSPGIWSPLHF. The CDR3 region has the DNA TGTGCCAGCAGCCCAGGGATCTGGTCACCCCTCCACTTT.

This clonotype is medium-sized (0.01 to 0.1%) within its sample. CDR3 residues: CSASSSEKAYNEQFF. CDR3 coding DNA: TGCAGTGCTAGTTCTAGCGAGAAAGCCTACAATGAGCAGTTCTTC. The chain carries TRBV20-1 and TRBJ2-1; tentatively, D is TRBD2 (6 bases). Per germline, CDR1 DFQATT and CDR2 SNEGSKA (reference sequence). Between the trimmed V and J ends, which lost 3 bases and 2 bases, there was a span of 14 bases. The CDR3 totals 15 residues.

Sample share makes this clonotype medium-sized. The V and J genes are TRBV19 and TRBJ2-5; D is possibly TRBD1 (5 bases). The length of the CDR3 is 13 residues. Germline loops: CDR1 LNHDA, CDR2 SQIVND (reference sequence). V was pared by 5 bases and J by 1 base, with 8 bases between. This CDR3 is CASSGHIQETQYF. DNA of the CDR3: TGTGCCAGTAGTGGACATATCCAAGAGACCCAGTACTTC.

In this sample, this clonotype turned up many times. The chain combines TRBV12-3 or TRBV12-4 with TRBJ1-2; 7 bases are shared with TRBD1. The CDR3 has 14 residues. Trimming cost V 4 bases and J 10 bases; bases outside gene matches: 12. The CDR3 bases are TGTGCCAGCAGTTATTTGACAGGGCGGAAAGACTACACCTTC. It yields the protein CASSYLTGRKDYTF.

The V and J genes are TRBV10-2 and TRBJ2-2, with 8 bases identical to TRBD2. V shed 6 bases and J 7 bases; nucleotides not matched to a gene: 10. This CDR3 has 15 residues. Per the germline V gene, CDR1 is WSHSY and CDR2 is SAAADI. The CDR3 DNA reads TGCGCCAGCAGATTATATAGCGGGGCCGTCGGGGAGCTGTTTTTT. Translated, it gives CASRLYSGAVGELFF.

This clonotype rates as large. This chain joins TRBV19 and TRBJ2-1; D is tentatively TRBD1 or TRBD2 (5 bases each). The CDR3 runs to 14 residues. Germline CDR1 reads LNHDA; CDR2 reads SQIVND (reference sequence). Trimming shortened V by 10 bases and J by 2 bases, and 15 bases separated the two germline ends. The CDR3 coding sequence is TGTGCCACCCGAATGAGGGGTCCCTACAATGAGCAGTTCTTC. Translation: CATRMRGPYNEQFF. Combining the CDR3 with reference TRBV19 and TRBJ2-1 gives the whole variable domain DGGITQSPKYLFRKEGQNVTLSCEQNLNHDAMYWYRQDPGQGLRLIYYSQIVNDFQKGDIAEGYSVSREKKESFPLTVTSAQKNPTAFYLCATRMRGPYNEQFFGPGTRLTVL.

This clonotype counts as medium-sized. The rearrangement uses TRBV20-1 and TRBJ1-2; D not certain. Germline V gives CDR1 DFQATT, CDR2 SNEGSKA (reference sequence). This CDR3 is 13 amino acids long. V was shortened by 6 bases and J by 1 base, with 12 bases between the two germline ends. CDR3 coding DNA: TGCAGTGCCCACTCCGGGGTTAACTATGGCTACACCTTC. This sequence encodes CSAHSGVNYGYTF.

In its sample, this clonotype ranks as medium-sized. The chain carries TRBV5-1 and TRBJ2-1, with 9 nucleotides matching TRBD1. The CDR3 consists of 16 residues. Germline CDR1 SGHRS, CDR2 YFSETQ. After removal of 0 bases from V and 3 bases from J, the junction contained 4 bases not matched to a gene. The CDR3 DNA reads TGCGCCAGCAGCTTGGCCGGGACAGGGCTCTACAATGAGCAGTTCTTC. Protein product: CASSLAGTGLYNEQFF. Variable domain in full (rest from reference TRBV5-1 and TRBJ2-1): KAGVTQTPRYLIKTRGQQVTLSCSPISGHRSVSWYQQTPGQGLQFLFEYFSETQRNKGNFPGRFSGRQFSNSRSEMNVSTLELGDSALYLCASSLAGTGLYNEQFFGPGTRLTVL.

In its sample, this clonotype is medium-sized (0.01 to 0.1%). This sequence joins TRBV19 and TRBJ1-1; TRBD1 might be the D (5 bases). Trimming stripped 4 bases from V and 1 base from J, with 13 bases between. Germline CDR1 reads LNHDA; CDR2 reads SQIVND (reference sequence). The CDR3 length is 15 residues. Here the CDR3 reads CASSRGTFSNTEAFF. As DNA, the CDR3 is TGTGCCAGTAGTAGGGGGACGTTTTCGAACACTGAAGCTTTCTTT.

Relative to its sample, this clonotype is medium-sized (0.01 to 0.1%). V is TRBV6-2 or TRBV6-3 and J is TRBJ1-2, with a possible D match to TRBD1 (6 bases). CDR1 and CDR2 from the germline V gene are MNHEY and SVGEGT. V lost 2 bases and J lost 4, with 11 bases in between. The CDR3 length is 14 residues. For the CDR3, the DNA is TGTGCCAGCAGTTACACGGACAGCTTCTATGGCTACACCTTC. Translated: CASSYTDSFYGYTF.

The rearrangement uses TRBV30 and TRBJ2-7; no reliable D call. CDR3 length: 11 amino acids. CDR1 and CDR2 (germline): GTSNPN, SVGIG (reference sequence). V was cut by 0 bases and J by 7 bases, with 7 bases left in between. Here the CDR3 reads CAWSVLREQYV. CDR3 DNA sequence: TGTGCCTGGAGTGTACTCAGGGAGCAGTACGTC.

This clonotype was picked up a small number of times. The rearrangement links TRBV7-8 to TRBJ2-7, with unresolved D. This CDR3 comprises 13 residues. The V end lost 5 bases, the J end lost 2 bases, and 10 bases lay between the germline ends. The V gene's germline CDR1 is SGHVS and CDR2 FQNEAQ. In DNA form, the CDR3 reads TGTGCCAGCAGCATCGGACGGACCTACGAGCAGTACTTC. Protein product: CASSIGRTYEQYF. Supplemented by reference TRBV7-8 and TRBJ2-7, the full variable domain reads GAGVSQSPRYKVAKRGQDVALRCDPISGHVSLFWYQQALGQGPEFLTYFQNEAQLDKSGLPSDRFFAERPEGSVSTLKIQRTQQEDSAVYLCASSIGRTYEQYFGPGTRLTVT.

The gene calls are TRBV19 and TRBJ2-3, with D possibly TRBD2 on 6 matching bases. Germline V gene lookup returns CDR1 LNHDA and CDR2 SQIVND (reference sequence). Trimming removed 7 bases from V and 3 bases from J, with 14 bases in between. CDR3 size: 14 residues. The CDR3: CASMVAAGTDTQYF. The CDR3, as DNA: TGTGCCAGTATGGTGGCTGCGGGGACAGATACGCAGTATTTT. Drawing the rest from reference TRBV19 and TRBJ2-3, the complete variable domain is DGGITQSPKYLFRKEGQNVTLSCEQNLNHDAMYWYRQDPGQGLRLIYYSQIVNDFQKGDIAEGYSVSREKKESFPLTVTSAQKNPTAFYLCASMVAAGTDTQYFGPGTRLTVL.